The 27 T cell receptor beta chains reported below all come from one sample, sequenced in a study of siplizumab effects on memory and regulatory T cells. The repertoire was sequenced with immunoSEQ multiplex PCR; TCRdb's copy has only in-frame clones and lacks some. This sample has tens of thousands of clones, with less than 95% found just once. What was sequenced was CD8+ T cells sorted from blood. The receptor source for this set is a human donor in good health.

The chain joins TRBV27 to TRBJ2-5; the D gene is possibly TRBD2 (5 bases). The V gene lost 2 bases and the J gene lost 1 base, with 17 bases spanning the gap. This CDR3 spans 17 amino acids. Looked up from germline, CDR1 is MNHEY and CDR2 is SMNVEV (reference sequence). This CDR3 reads CASSLSSLAEIQETQYF. The CDR3 DNA follows: TGTGCCAGCAGTTTAAGTTCGCTAGCAGAGATCCAAGAGACCCAGTACTTC.

The J gene is TRBJ2-7, the V gene TRBV2; D ambiguous. V lost 6 bases and J 3 bases, leaving 9 bases between the germline ends. There are 12 residues in the CDR3. Germline CDR1 is SNHLY and CDR2 is FYNNEI. The CDR3 is CASRPSLYEQYF. CDR3 bases: TGTGCCAGCAGACCGAGCCTCTACGAGCAGTACTTC.

This sequence joins TRBV4-1 and TRBJ2-5, with 7 bases fitting TRBD2. The V and J ends lost 1 base and 0 bases, in that order; junction bases with no gene match: 8. Germline CDR1 and CDR2: MGHRA and YSYEKL. The CDR3 has 17 residues. Written as DNA, the CDR3 is TGCGCCAGCAGCCAAGTAATGCGGGAGTACGACCAAGAGACCCAGTACTTC. Protein sequence: CASSQVMREYDQETQYF.

V gene TRBV7-2 combines with J gene TRBJ2-1; 9 bases match TRBD1. The germline CDR1 and CDR2 sequences are SGHTA and FQGNSA. The CDR3 is 12 amino acids. The V gene end was trimmed by 8 bases and the J gene end by 6 bases; junction bases not matched to a gene: 2. CDR3 nucleotides: TGTGCCAGCGGGACAGGGTTCAATGAGCAGTTCTTC. Translating it yields CASGTGFNEQFF.

This clone was recorded only once. The chain has TRBV7-9 and TRBJ1-1, with TRBD1 identical over 11 bases. The V segment lost 5 bases and the J segment 1 base; nucleotides outside the gene matches: 15. The CDR3 consists of 19 residues. CDR1 is SEHNR, CDR2 FQNEAQ, per germline (reference sequence). CDR3 sequence (DNA): TGTGCCAGCAGCCCGACCCTCACCGGGACAGGGGGGAGGAACACTGAAGCTTTCTTT. Its translation: CASSPTLTGTGGRNTEAFF.

This clone was seen only a few times. The chain is built from TRBV4-1 and TRBJ1-5, with unresolved D. Per the germline V gene, CDR1 is MGHRA and CDR2 is YSYEKL. The CDR3 contains 15 residues. Trimming removed 1 base at V and 3 bases at J, with 10 bases between. CDR3 loop: CASSQAPAANQPQHF. CDR3 nucleotides: TGCGCCAGCAGCCAAGCTCCAGCTGCCAATCAGCCCCAGCATTTT.

CDR3 sequence reads: CASSRQGKAFF. For the CDR3, the DNA is TGTGCCTCCTCCCGACAGGGCAAAGCTTTCTTT. The V call is TRBV30, the J call TRBJ1-1; 7 bases agree with TRBD1. V shed 7 bases and J 9 bases; nucleotides not matched to a gene: 8. CDR3 length: 11 residues. Germline V gene lookup returns CDR1 GTSNPN and CDR2 SVGIG (reference sequence).

This chain joins TRBV13 and TRBJ1-1; no definite D call. CDR1 PRHDT and CDR2 FYEKMQ come from the germline V gene (reference sequence). CDR3 length equals 12 residues. With 6 bases removed from V and 3 bases from J, the gap between germline ends came to 8 bases. The CDR3 sequence: CASRALDTEAFF. In DNA form, the CDR3 reads TGTGCCAGCAGGGCCCTAGACACTGAAGCTTTCTTT.

The rearrangement links TRBV19 to TRBJ1-2; 8 nucleotides line up with TRBD1. Germline V gene lookup returns CDR1 LNHDA and CDR2 SQIVND (reference sequence). The CDR3 has 13 amino acids. V lost 6 bases, J lost 8 bases, and 8 bases stayed unmatched. The CDR3 region is CASSPGGAGGYTF. CDR3 sequence (DNA): TGTGCCAGTAGCCCAGGGGGCGCGGGCGGCTACACCTTC.

The rearrangement joins TRBV7-9 to TRBJ2-5; the D gene could be TRBD1 or TRBD2 (6 bases each). The last part of the DNA fits TRBJ2-7 better; the J call may be wrong. Germline CDR1 and CDR2: SEHNR and FQNEAQ (reference sequence). The length of the CDR3 is 15 residues. The CDR3 DNA sequence: TGTGCCACCACGGAGACCGTGGGGGGCCACTACGAGCAGTACTTC. It codes for CATTETVGGHYEQYF.

The chain has TRBV7-2 and TRBJ1-1; no clear D gene. Trimming shortened V by 2 bases and J by 0 bases, and 13 bases separated the two germline ends. This CDR3 is built from 16 residues. CDR1 is SGHTA and CDR2 is FQGNSA in the germline V gene. The CDR3 region has the DNA TGTGCCAGCAGCTTATGGGAGAAGGTCATGAACACTGAAGCTTTCTTT. Protein: CASSLWEKVMNTEAFF.

V and J are TRBV4-2 and TRBJ2-7; 8 nucleotides match TRBD2. The germline V gene has CDR1 LGHNA and CDR2 YNFKEQ. The CDR3 spans 14 residues. With V trimmed by 5 bases and J by 3 bases, 6 bases remained unmatched. The CDR3 bases are TGTGCCAGCAGCTTGGGAACTAGCGGCTACGAGCAGTACTTC. It codes for CASSLGTSGYEQYF.

The V gene is TRBV19, the J gene TRBJ2-7; 7 bases are shared with TRBD2. The length of the CDR3 is 16 residues. Unmatched junction bases numbered 9, after V lost 3 bases and J lost 1 base. Germline V gives CDR1 LNHDA, CDR2 SQIVND (reference sequence). The CDR3 bases are TGTGCCAGTAGTATTTCCGGCGGGAGTGTGTCCTACGAGCAGTACTTC. Protein: CASSISGGSVSYEQYF.

The J gene is TRBJ1-1, the V gene TRBV10-1; TRBD1 matches at 7 bases. V dropped 6 bases and J dropped 1; count of bases not matched to a gene: 5. Germline-derived CDR1 and CDR2 are WNHNN and SYGVQD (reference sequence). This CDR3 has 14 residues. CDR3 nucleotide sequence: TGCGCCAGCAGCCGGGACAGCTCGAACACTGAAGCTTTCTTT. This encodes CASSRDSSNTEAFF.

The V call is TRBV7-9, the J call TRBJ2-3, with TRBD2 identical over 9 bases. V dropped 5 bases and J dropped 4; count of bases not matched to a gene: 10. There are 16 residues in the CDR3. Germline V gives CDR1 SEHNR, CDR2 FQNEAQ (reference sequence). The CDR3 protein is CASSLPLTSGADTQYF. Written as DNA, the CDR3 is TGTGCCAGCAGCCTACCCTTGACTAGCGGAGCAGATACGCAGTATTTT.

The rearrangement uses TRBV27 and TRBJ2-1; D possibly corresponds to TRBD2 (6 bases). The length of the CDR3 is 15 residues. The V end was cut by 8 bases, the J end by 4 bases, with 18 bases between. The germline V gene encodes CDR1 MNHEY and CDR2 SMNVEV (reference sequence). The CDR3 here is CASRPLAERYNEQFF. CDR3 nucleotide sequence: TGTGCCAGCCGCCCCTTAGCGGAAAGATACAATGAGCAGTTCTTC.

The chain links TRBV28 to TRBJ2-7; D is unclear. The CDR3 covers 15 residues. CDR1 MDHEN and CDR2 SYDVKM come from the germline V gene. V gave up 10 bases and J gave up 6 bases, with 25 bases separating them. The CDR3 here is CATYHGSALFSEQYF. In DNA, the CDR3 is TGTGCCACCTATCACGGCAGCGCCCTTTTTTCCGAGCAGTACTTC.

The chain recombines TRBV5-6 with TRBJ1-2, with TRBD1 as a possible D gene (5 bases). The CDR3 extends over 16 amino acids. Trimming pared 3 bases from V and 3 bases from J, leaving 18 bases between. CDR1 and CDR2 from the germline V gene are SGHDT and YYEEEE. CDR3 in amino acids: CASSSKSGPDYYGYTF. For the CDR3, the DNA is TGTGCCAGCAGCTCGAAATCAGGGCCCGACTACTATGGCTACACCTTC.

The chain carries TRBV7-2 and TRBJ2-1; D call uncertain. Germline V gene sequence: CDR1 SGHTA, CDR2 FQGNSA. V gave up 3 bases and J gave up 7 bases, with 10 bases separating them. This CDR3 spans 13 amino acids. In DNA form, the CDR3 reads TGTGCCAGCAGCTTTCTTACCCAGAATGAGCAGTTCTTC. Translation: CASSFLTQNEQFF.

This clone turned up a few times. The chain is built from TRBV2 and TRBJ1-4; TRBD1 aligns across 9 bases. Unmatched junction bases numbered 3, after V lost 7 bases and J lost 3 bases. The CDR3 runs to 14 residues. CDR1 and CDR2 (germline): SNHLY, FYNNEI. The CDR3 loop is CASIWDRANEKLFF. The CDR3 DNA reads as TGTGCCAGCATCTGGGACAGGGCTAATGAAAAACTGTTTTTT. Full variable domain (missing parts from reference TRBV2 and TRBJ1-4): EPEVTQTPSHQVTQMGQEVILRCVPISNHLYFYWYRQILGQKVEFLVSFYNNEISEKSEIFDDQFSVERPDGSNFTLKIRSTKLEDSAMYFCASIWDRANEKLFFGSGTQLSVL.

The chain couples TRBV4-1 to TRBJ1-1; D is undetermined. Trimming took 0 bases from V and 1 from J, leaving 9 bases between them. Germline V gives CDR1 MGHRA, CDR2 YSYEKL. The CDR3 is 15 residues long. CDR3 nucleotides: TGCGCCAGCAGCCAAGAGTCCGTTACGAACACTGAAGCTTTCTTT. Amino acids: CASSQESVTNTEAFF.

The chain is built from TRBV19 and TRBJ2-7; no firm D call. Germline V gene data show CDR1 as LNHDA and CDR2 as SQIVND (reference sequence). The CDR3 spans 15 residues. V lost 3 bases to trimming and J lost 1 base, with 13 bases between them. CDR3 protein: CASSIPAGRSYEQYF. The CDR3 nucleotides are TGTGCCAGTAGTATCCCGGCAGGCCGGTCCTACGAGCAGTACTTC.

DNA of the CDR3: TGTGCCAGCTCACCGCCGGGACAGGGGGCGCGGGATGGCTACACCTTC. It yields the protein CASSPPGQGARDGYTF. The rearrangement joins TRBV18 to TRBJ1-2; TRBD1 matches 12 bases. The germline CDR1 and CDR2 sequences are KGHSH and LQKENI. Trimming removed 3 bases from V and 6 bases from J; junction bases left unmatched: 8. CDR3 length: 16 amino acids.

This clone was picked up a small number of times. V gene TRBV7-9 combines with J gene TRBJ2-7; D might be TRBD2 (6 bases). Germline-derived CDR1 and CDR2 are SEHNR and FQNEAQ (reference sequence). The CDR3 has 15 residues. Trimming left V 1 base short and J 7 bases short, with 17 bases between. CDR3 sequence: CASSLVRGHGGEQYF. DNA of the CDR3: TGTGCCAGCAGCTTAGTACGGGGCCACGGAGGGGAGCAGTACTTC.

The J gene is TRBJ2-7, the V gene TRBV4-1, with D perhaps TRBD1 (6 bases). V lost 0 bases and J 3 bases, leaving 15 bases between the germline ends. Germline loops: CDR1 MGHRA, CDR2 YSYEKL. The CDR3 spans 16 residues. This CDR3 is CASSQDKTGPSYEQYF. The DNA of the CDR3 is TGCGCCAGCAGCCAAGATAAAACAGGGCCAAGCTACGAGCAGTACTTC.

This chain links TRBV29-1 with TRBJ1-3, with unresolved D. Germline CDR1 is SQVTM and CDR2 is ANQGSEA. The CDR3 totals 12 residues. V was trimmed by 2 bases and J by 3 bases, leaving 5 bases between them. CDR3 sequence: CSVEKDGNTIYF. Written as DNA, the CDR3 is TGCAGCGTTGAAAAGGATGGAAACACCATATATTTT.

The sample holds a few counts of this clone. The J gene is TRBJ2-7, the V gene TRBV4-1; D is perhaps TRBD1 (5 bases). Germline V gene data show CDR1 as MGHRA and CDR2 as YSYEKL. The CDR3 length is 15 residues. V lost 0 bases and J 6 bases, leaving 15 bases between the germline ends. CDR3 DNA: TGCGCCAGCAGCCAAGAACGGTTCCCGCAGGGCGAGCAGTACTTC. Its protein product is CASSQERFPQGEQYF.